These 27 T cell receptor beta chains were all obtained from the same sample, sequenced in a study of vaccination and CD4 T cells after COVID-19. Antigens of these TCRs are unknown. The Oncomine TCR Beta short-read assay sequenced DNA from cultured CD4+ T cells. TCRdb itself ran the PCR reads through MiXCR, one entry per CDR3 protein. The repertoire has roughly 15,000 distinct CDR3 sequences, about 54% of them found once; the top ten carry approximately 33%. As for treatment: roughly 11-day PBMC culture with coronavirus spike peptide pools or control peptides (ViraFEST assay). The sequencing used cultured CD4+ T cells from blood, collected after SARS-CoV-2 vaccination. All receptors derive from a human donor with COVID-19.

This clonotype appeared a few times. V is TRBV19 and J is TRBJ1-6, with D perhaps matching TRBD1 (6 bases). Trimming removed 0 bases at V and 10 bases at J, with 16 bases between. This CDR3 has 16 residues. Germline-derived CDR1 and CDR2 are LNHDA and SQIVND (reference sequence). The chain's CDR3 is CASSIEPLTGGSPLHF. The CDR3, as DNA: TGTGCCAGTAGTATAGAGCCCCTGACAGGTGGGTCACCCCTCCACTTT.

This clonotype is a singleton in its sample. The chain joins TRBV19 to TRBJ1-5; unclear D gene. This CDR3 has 13 amino acids. V lost 4 bases and J lost 3, with 7 bases in between. CDR1 and CDR2 from the germline V gene are LNHDA and SQIVND (reference sequence). The CDR3: CASSTQVNQPQHF. CDR3 bases: TGTGCCAGTAGTACTCAGGTCAATCAGCCCCAGCATTTT.

This clonotype was seen a handful of times. The rearrangement uses TRBV7-2 and TRBJ1-5, with 7 positions matching TRBD1. Germline CDR1 reads SGHTA; CDR2 reads FQGNSA. Trimming took 3 bases from V and 5 from J; bases not matched to a gene: 7. CDR3 length: 15 amino acids. The DNA of the CDR3 is TGTGCCAGCAGCTTCGGACAGGCAGGCCATCAGCCCCAGCATTTT. Translation: CASSFGQAGHQPQHF.

This chain uses TRBV20-1 with TRBJ2-2, with TRBD1 matching over 11 bases. Per germline, CDR1 DFQATT and CDR2 SNEGSKA (reference sequence). V was clipped by 5 bases and J by 3 bases; unmatched bases: 8. The CDR3 spans 16 residues. For the CDR3, the DNA is TGCAGTGCTCAACCTCCGGGACAGGGGGACACCGGGGAGCTGTTTTTT. Amino acid sequence: CSAQPPGQGDTGELFF.

This clonotype has only a few counts. The chain joins TRBV20-1 to TRBJ1-5; no clear D. The CDR3 is 15 amino acids. Germline CDR1 is DFQATT and CDR2 is SNEGSKA (reference sequence). Trimming stripped 7 bases from V and 2 bases from J, with 18 bases between. CDR3 bases: TGCAGTGTACCCGGGCGCGCCCTTGGCAATCAGCCCCAGCATTTT. This gives the protein CSVPGRALGNQPQHF.

Here the CDR3 DNA reads TGTGCCAGCAGTGAAGCGGGGACAGATACGCAGTATTTT. It yields the protein CASSEAGTDTQYF. V is TRBV6-4 and J is TRBJ2-3, with 7 bases matching TRBD2. The germline V gene has CDR1 MRHNA and CDR2 SNTAGT. The CDR3 spans 13 residues. V shed 3 bases and J 3 bases; nucleotides not matched to a gene: 0.

The chain links TRBV10-3 to TRBJ1-1, with TRBD1 matching over 11 bases. The CDR3 sequence is 16 residues long. The germline CDR1 and CDR2 sequences are ENHRY and SYGVKD. Trimming took 5 bases from V and 1 from J; bases not matched to a gene: 6. The CDR3 sequence is CAISKDRGQRNTEAFF. In DNA, the CDR3 is TGTGCCATCAGTAAGGACAGGGGGCAGAGGAACACTGAAGCTTTCTTT.

This clonotype was seen a handful of times. The gene calls are TRBV27 and TRBJ1-6; 9 nucleotides align to TRBD1. This CDR3 is built from 14 residues. Germline V gene data show CDR1 as MNHEY and CDR2 as SMNVEV (reference sequence). V lost 3 bases, J lost 7 bases, and 1 base stayed unmatched. The DNA for the CDR3 is TGTGCCAGCAGTTTGGACAGGGGAAATTCACCCCTCCACTTT. It translates to CASSLDRGNSPLHF.

This clonotype appeared a few times. J is TRBJ2-3 and V is TRBV10-2, with 8 bases aligning to TRBD2. The CDR3 has 17 residues. V lost 8 bases to trimming and J lost 1 base; unmatched junction nucleotides: 14. Germline lookup yields CDR1 WSHSY and CDR2 SAAADI. The CDR3 region is CASSLGGGPPGTDTQYF. CDR3 DNA: TGCGCCAGCTCCCTGGGCGGGGGGCCCCCGGGCACAGATACGCAGTATTTT.

Note on this clonotype: A junction end diverges from the germline sequence, so it may reflect a read error. The rearrangement uses TRBV2 and TRBJ2-1; no firm D call. The CDR3 loop spans 14 amino acids. The germline V gene has CDR1 SNHLY and CDR2 FYNNEI. Here the CDR3 DNA reads TGTGGCAGCCATCCTAGGGTCTCCTACAATGAGCAGTTCTTC. This gives the protein CGSHPRVSYNEQFF.

The chain couples TRBV6-1 to TRBJ1-1, with a tentative D call TRBD1 (5 bases). CDR3 length: 13 residues. Germline CDR1 and CDR2: MNHNS and SASEGT. Trimming took 11 bases from V and 9 from J, leaving 22 bases between them. In DNA form, the CDR3 reads TGTGCCGCCCGAGCGCAGGGCGGGGTGAAAGCTTTCTTT. It translates to CAARAQGGVKAFF.

The V call is TRBV12-3 or TRBV12-4, the J call TRBJ1-2, with a weak D call TRBD1 (6 bases). V gave up 6 bases and J gave up 2 bases, with 13 bases separating them. This CDR3 spans 14 amino acids. The CDR3 DNA reads as TGTGCCAGCAGGCAGACAGGCTTAAACTATGGCTACACCTTC. Translation: CASRQTGLNYGYTF.

The V gene is TRBV6-1, the J gene TRBJ2-3; the match to TRBD2 covers 11 bases. The V segment lost 8 bases and the J segment 4 bases; nucleotides outside the gene matches: 11. The CDR3 covers 16 residues. Germline assignment: CDR1 MNHNS and CDR2 SASEGT. CDR3: CASLVAGGLSSDTQYF. CDR3 sequence (DNA): TGTGCCAGCTTAGTAGCGGGGGGGCTTTCGTCAGATACGCAGTATTTT.

The chain recombines TRBV10-3 with TRBJ2-2; D may be TRBD2 (5 bases). This CDR3 is built from 14 residues. Germline V gene lookup returns CDR1 ENHRY and CDR2 SYGVKD. Deletions cut 8 bases from V and 3 bases from J, with 13 bases between. Here the CDR3 DNA reads TGTGCCATCTCGAGGGTAGACGACACCGGGGAGCTGTTTTTT. It codes for CAISRVDDTGELFF.

This clonotype was seen only a few times. CDR3 loop: CASSSGRIYGYTF. DNA for the CDR3: TGTGCCAGCAGTTCCGGACGGATTTATGGCTACACCTTC. This sequence joins TRBV7-8 and TRBJ1-2; D unresolved. CDR1 is SGHVS and CDR2 is FQNEAQ in the germline V gene. The ends were cut back, 6 bases at V and 5 bases at J, with 13 bases in the middle. The CDR3 has 13 amino acids. The complete variable domain, with remaining parts taken from reference TRBV7-8 and TRBJ1-2, reads GAGVSQSPRYKVAKRGQDVALRCDPISGHVSLFWYQQALGQGPEFLTYFQNEAQLDKSGLPSDRFFAERPEGSVSTLKIQRTQQEDSAVYLCASSSGRIYGYTFGSGTRLTVV.

V and J are TRBV27 and TRBJ1-1; 8 nucleotides line up with TRBD1. Germline CDR1 MNHEY, CDR2 SMNVEV (reference sequence). This CDR3 has 15 amino acids. V was pared by 7 bases and J by 0 bases, with 7 bases of the junction left unmatched. CDR3 in DNA: TGTGCCAGCACCAAATTGACAGGGGTGAACACTGAAGCTTTCTTT. Its translation is CASTKLTGVNTEAFF.

V usage is TRBV11-3 and J usage is TRBJ1-1, with TRBD1 matching 11 bases. The CDR3 is 14 amino acids. With 5 bases clipped from V and 7 bases from J, the junction kept 6 bases outside the gene matches. CDR1 and CDR2 (germline): SGHNT, YENEEA. CDR3 sequence (DNA): TGTGCCAGCAGCGGACAGGGGGCGCGTGATGAAGCTTTCTTT. This gives the protein CASSGQGARDEAFF.

The gene calls are TRBV7-9 and TRBJ2-7; tentative D call: TRBD1 (5 bases). The CDR3 covers 13 residues. Trimming stripped 8 bases from V and 0 bases from J, with 11 bases between. The V gene's germline CDR1 is SEHNR and CDR2 FQNEAQ (reference sequence). CDR3 in DNA: TGTGCCAGCCTGGGGCCCAACTCCTACGAGCAGTACTTC. It encodes CASLGPNSYEQYF. The complete variable domain, with remaining parts taken from reference TRBV7-9 and TRBJ2-7, reads DTGVSQNPRHKITKRGQNVTFRCDPISEHNRLYWYRQTLGQGPEFLTYFQNEAQLEKSRLLSDRFSAERPKGSFSTLEIQRTEQGDSAMYLCASLGPNSYEQYFGPGTRLTVT.

This chain joins TRBV19 and TRBJ1-1; no definite D call. The V gene lost 7 bases and the J gene lost 5 bases, with 17 bases spanning the gap. Germline CDR1 reads LNHDA; CDR2 reads SQIVND (reference sequence). CDR3 length: 14 residues. CDR3 DNA: TGTGCCAGTACCCGGCCAGGTCTTGTGACTGAAGCTTTCTTT. Protein sequence: CASTRPGLVTEAFF.

This chain uses TRBV7-8 with TRBJ2-5; D gene uncertain. The CDR3 is made up of 16 amino acids. CDR1 is SGHVS and CDR2 is FQNEAQ in the germline V gene. V was clipped by 5 bases and J by 1 base, with 17 bases between them. This CDR3 is CASSVSPAATQETQYF. As DNA, the CDR3 is TGTGCCAGCAGCGTTAGTCCCGCCGCTACCCAAGAGACCCAGTACTTC. Full variable domain (missing parts from reference TRBV7-8 and TRBJ2-5): GAGVSQSPRYKVAKRGQDVALRCDPISGHVSLFWYQQALGQGPEFLTYFQNEAQLDKSGLPSDRFFAERPEGSVSTLKIQRTQQEDSAVYLCASSVSPAATQETQYFGPGTRLLVL.

The V gene is TRBV19, the J gene TRBJ2-7, with TRBD1 matching 11 bases. Looked up from germline, CDR1 is LNHDA and CDR2 is SQIVND (reference sequence). V trimming: 5 bases; J trimming: 5 bases; junction bases outside the gene matches: 8. The length of the CDR3 is 15 residues. CDR3 in amino acids: CASSPRDRGIHEQYF. Written as DNA, the CDR3 is TGTGCCAGTAGTCCCCGGGACAGGGGGATCCACGAGCAGTACTTC.

The V call is TRBV5-4, the J call TRBJ1-5; 7 positions agree with TRBD1. The CDR3 runs to 16 residues. J gave up 2 bases and V 0 bases, and 5 bases lay outside the gene matches. CDR1 SGHNT and CDR2 YYREEE come from the germline V gene (reference sequence). Written as DNA, the CDR3 is TGTGCCAGCAGCTTGGCCCGCGACAGGGGCAATCAGCCCCAGCATTTT. Translated, it gives CASSLARDRGNQPQHF. The variable domain in full, with the rest retrieved from reference TRBV5-4 and TRBJ1-5, is ETGVTQSPTHLIKTRGQQVTLRCSSQSGHNTVSWYQQALGQGPQFIFQYYREEENGRGNFPPRFSGLQFPNYSSELNVNALELDDSALYLCASSLARDRGNQPQHFGDGTRLSIL.

This clonotype has only a few counts. The chain links TRBV6-4 to TRBJ1-5; D remains ambiguous. V lost 6 bases and J 1 base, leaving 10 bases between the germline ends. There are 14 residues in the CDR3. The germline V gene has CDR1 MRHNA and CDR2 SNTAGT. The CDR3 sequence: CASSAERSNQPQHF. The CDR3, as DNA: TGTGCCAGCAGCGCCGAAAGGAGCAATCAGCCCCAGCATTTT.

The chain carries TRBV6-4 and TRBJ1-1, with D uncertain. The V end was cut by 0 bases, the J end by 1 base, with 6 bases between. This CDR3 comprises 14 residues. CDR1 and CDR2 from the germline V gene are MRHNA and SNTAGT. For the CDR3, the DNA is TGTGCCAGCAGTGACTCACCGGGGAACACTGAAGCTTTCTTT. Translated: CASSDSPGNTEAFF.

The rearrangement links TRBV6-4 to TRBJ1-1, with D unresolved. The CDR3 covers 13 residues. The germline V gene encodes CDR1 MRHNA and CDR2 SNTAGT. Trimming stripped 5 bases from V and 0 bases from J, with 7 bases between. Here the CDR3 reads CASSHNMNTEAFF. For the CDR3, the DNA is TGTGCCAGCAGTCACAACATGAACACTGAAGCTTTCTTT.

The gene calls are TRBV4-2 and TRBJ1-2, with 7 bases lining up with TRBD1. CDR1 is LGHNA and CDR2 is YNFKEQ in the germline V gene. V gave up 0 bases and J gave up 2 bases; unmatched junction bases: 6. The CDR3 has 16 amino acids. Written as DNA, the CDR3 is TGTGCCAGCAGCCAAGAAATTTCGACAGGGAACTATGGCTACACCTTC. Residues: CASSQEISTGNYGYTF.

This chain links TRBV29-1 with TRBJ2-3; D may be TRBD2 (7 bases). The CDR3 sequence is 15 residues long. Germline CDR1 and CDR2: SQVTM and ANQGSEA. V was trimmed by 3 bases and J by 0 bases, leaving 13 bases between them. The CDR3 region has the DNA TGCAGCGTTGATGGGGGGGCCAAGAGCACAGATACGCAGTATTTT. Translated, it gives CSVDGGAKSTDTQYF.